What follows is one T cell receptor (beta chain) and its context. Its specificity is unknown. This entry belongs to a study of siplizumab effects on memory and regulatory T cells. TCRdb's copy holds only in-frame clones and misses some; the assay was immunoSEQ multiplex PCR. The data contain 70,000 to 100,000 clones, roughly 93% of them singletons. Study-wide results and limits: It seemed that naive T cells were more diverse than memory cells and were major contributors to the alloresponse.

V was trimmed by 9 bases and J by 0 bases, leaving 17 bases between them. The germline V gene encodes CDR1 SGDLS and CDR2 YYNGEE. CDR3 length: 15 amino acids. The sequenced sample consisted of CD8+ T cells sorted from blood. The V gene is TRBV9, the J gene TRBJ2-3, with D perhaps assigned TRBD1 or TRBD2 (5 bases each). The TCR originated in a human donor in good health. This CDR3 reads CATTQGVSSTDTQYF. CDR3 DNA sequence: TGTGCCACTACTCAGGGAGTATCTAGCACAGATACGCAGTATTTT.